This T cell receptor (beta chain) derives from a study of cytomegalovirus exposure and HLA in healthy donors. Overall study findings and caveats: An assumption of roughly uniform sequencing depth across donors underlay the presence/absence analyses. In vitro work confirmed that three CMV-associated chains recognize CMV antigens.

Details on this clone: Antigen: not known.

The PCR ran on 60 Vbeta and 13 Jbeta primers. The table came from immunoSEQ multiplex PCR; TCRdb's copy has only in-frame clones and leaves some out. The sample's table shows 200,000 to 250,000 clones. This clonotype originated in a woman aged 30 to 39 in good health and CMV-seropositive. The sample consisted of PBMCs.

The CDR3 nucleotides read TGCGCCAGCAGCTTGACGACAGGGGTACCCTACGAGCAGTACTTC. It yields the protein CASSLTTGVPYEQYF. V is TRBV5-1 and J is TRBJ2-7; TRBD1 aligns across 8 bases. In germline, CDR1 is SGHRS, CDR2 YFSETQ. The V and J ends lost 1 base and 2 bases, in that order; junction bases with no gene match: 5. The CDR3 sequence is 15 residues long.